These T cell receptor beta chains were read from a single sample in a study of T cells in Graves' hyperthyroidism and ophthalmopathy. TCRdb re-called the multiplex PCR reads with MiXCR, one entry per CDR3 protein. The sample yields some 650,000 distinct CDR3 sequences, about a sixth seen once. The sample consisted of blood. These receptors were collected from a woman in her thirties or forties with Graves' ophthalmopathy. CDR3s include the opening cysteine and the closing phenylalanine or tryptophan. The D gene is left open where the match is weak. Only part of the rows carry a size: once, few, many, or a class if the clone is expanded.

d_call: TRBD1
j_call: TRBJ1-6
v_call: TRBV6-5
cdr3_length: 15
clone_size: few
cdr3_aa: CASSYGDSYNSPLHF
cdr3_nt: TGTGCCAGCAGTTACGGGGACAGCTATAATTCACCCCTCCACTTT

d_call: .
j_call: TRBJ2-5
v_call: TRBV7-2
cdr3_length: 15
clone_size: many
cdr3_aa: CASSLARRSRETQYF
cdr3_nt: TGTGCCAGCAGCTTAGCGCGGAGGTCCCGGGAGACCCAGTACTTC

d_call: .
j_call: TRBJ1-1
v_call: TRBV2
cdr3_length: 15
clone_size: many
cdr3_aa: CASSPSGVRNTEAFF
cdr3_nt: TGTGCCAGCAGCCCCTCGGGGGTACGGAACACTGAAGCTTTCTTT

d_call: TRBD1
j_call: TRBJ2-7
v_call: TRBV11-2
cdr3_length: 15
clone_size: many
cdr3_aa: CASSLVGQGDYEQYF
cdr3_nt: TGTGCCAGCAGCTTAGTGGGACAGGGGGACTACGAGCAGTACTTC

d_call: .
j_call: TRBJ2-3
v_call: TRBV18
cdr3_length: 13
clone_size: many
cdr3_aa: CASSRTSTDTQYF
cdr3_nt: TGTGCCAGCTCGAGGACCTCCACAGATACGCAGTATTTT

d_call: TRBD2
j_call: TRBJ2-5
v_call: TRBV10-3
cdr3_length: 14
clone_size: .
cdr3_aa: CAIARAGDQETQYF
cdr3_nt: TGTGCCATTGCCCGTGCGGGGGACCAAGAGACCCAGTACTTC

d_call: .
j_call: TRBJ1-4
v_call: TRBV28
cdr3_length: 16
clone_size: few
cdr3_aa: CASSLQGWGANEKLFF
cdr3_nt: TGTGCCAGCAGTTTACAGGGGTGGGGTGCAAATGAAAAACTGTTTTTT

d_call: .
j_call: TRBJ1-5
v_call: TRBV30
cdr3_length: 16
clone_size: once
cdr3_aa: CAWSRDWTSRNQPQHF
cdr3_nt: TGTGCCTGGTCTAGGGATTGGACCAGTCGCAATCAGCCCCAGCATTTT

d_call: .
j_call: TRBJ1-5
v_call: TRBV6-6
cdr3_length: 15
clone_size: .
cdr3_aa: CASSYSLSGNQPQHF
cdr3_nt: TGTGCCAGCAGTTACTCATTGTCTGGGAATCAGCCCCAGCATTTT

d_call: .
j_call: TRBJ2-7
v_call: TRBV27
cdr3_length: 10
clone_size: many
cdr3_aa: CASSLHEQYF
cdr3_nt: TGTGCCAGCAGTTTACACGAGCAGTACTTC

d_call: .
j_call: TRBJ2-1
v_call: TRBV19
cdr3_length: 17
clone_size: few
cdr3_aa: CASSINPGIGSYNEQFF
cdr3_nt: TGTGCCAGTAGTATCAACCCAGGGATCGGGTCCTACAATGAGCAGTTCTTC

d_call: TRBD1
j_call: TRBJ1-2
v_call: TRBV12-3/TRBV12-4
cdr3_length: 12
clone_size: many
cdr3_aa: CASSDRGRGYTF
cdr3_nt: TGTGCCAGCAGTGACAGGGGCAGGGGCTACACCTTC

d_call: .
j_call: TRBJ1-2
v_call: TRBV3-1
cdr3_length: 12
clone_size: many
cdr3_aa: CASSQGNYGYTF
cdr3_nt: TGTGCCAGCAGCCAGGGGAACTATGGCTACACCTTC

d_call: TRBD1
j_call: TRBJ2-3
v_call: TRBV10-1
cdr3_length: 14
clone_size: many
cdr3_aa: CASSESTGTDTQYF
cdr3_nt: TGCGCCAGCAGTGAGTCGACAGGGACGGATACGCAGTATTTT

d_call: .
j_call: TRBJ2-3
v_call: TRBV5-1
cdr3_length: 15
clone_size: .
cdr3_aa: CASSSGVYGTDTQYF
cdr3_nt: TGCGCCAGCAGCTCAGGGGTTTATGGCACAGATACGCAGTATTTT

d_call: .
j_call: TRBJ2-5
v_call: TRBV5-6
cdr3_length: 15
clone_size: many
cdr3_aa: CASSLRTLGGETQYF
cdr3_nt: TGTGCCAGCAGCTTGAGGACTCTTGGAGGGGAGACCCAGTACTTC

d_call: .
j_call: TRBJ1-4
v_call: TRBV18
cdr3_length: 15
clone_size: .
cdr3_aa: CASSLLTEVGEKLFF
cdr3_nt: TGTGCCAGCTCACTACTGACCGAAGTGGGTGAAAAACTGTTTTTT

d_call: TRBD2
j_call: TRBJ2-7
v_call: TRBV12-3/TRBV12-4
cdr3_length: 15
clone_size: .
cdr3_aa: CASSSGLAGAREQYF
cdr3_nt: TGTGCCAGCAGTTCAGGACTAGCGGGAGCTCGGGAGCAGTACTTC

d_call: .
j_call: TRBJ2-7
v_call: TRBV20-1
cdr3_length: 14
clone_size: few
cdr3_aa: CSARPPGLVGEQYF
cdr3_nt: TGCAGTGCTAGACCCCCGGGGCTAGTGGGCGAGCAGTACTTC

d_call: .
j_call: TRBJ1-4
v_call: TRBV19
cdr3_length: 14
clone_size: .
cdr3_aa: CASSTAYSGTGLFF
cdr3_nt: TGTGCCAGTAGTACGGCATATTCGGGGACTGGACTGTTTTTT

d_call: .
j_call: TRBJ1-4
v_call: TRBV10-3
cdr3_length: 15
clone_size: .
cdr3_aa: CAISDGGGANEKLFF
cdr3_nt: TGTGCCATCAGTGACGGTGGGGGGGCTAATGAAAAACTGTTTTTT

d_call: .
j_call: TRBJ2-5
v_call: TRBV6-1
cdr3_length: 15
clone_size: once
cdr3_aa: CASSETSGGRETQYF
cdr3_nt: TGTGCCAGCAGTGAAACCTCGGGGGGCCGGGAGACCCAGTACTTC

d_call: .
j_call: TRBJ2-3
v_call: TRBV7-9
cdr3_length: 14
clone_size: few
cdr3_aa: CASSPQSSTDTQYF
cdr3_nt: TGTGCCAGCAGCCCCCAGAGCAGCACAGATACGCAGTATTTT

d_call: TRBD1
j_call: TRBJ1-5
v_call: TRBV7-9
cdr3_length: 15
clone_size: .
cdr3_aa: CASSQGTGPNQPQHF
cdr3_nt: TGTGCCAGCAGCCAAGGGACAGGCCCCAATCAGCCCCAGCATTTT

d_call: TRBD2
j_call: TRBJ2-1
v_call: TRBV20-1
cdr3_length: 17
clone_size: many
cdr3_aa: CSARPTSGSSSYNEQFF
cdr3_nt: TGCAGTGCGCGTCCAACTAGCGGGAGTTCATCCTACAATGAGCAGTTCTTC

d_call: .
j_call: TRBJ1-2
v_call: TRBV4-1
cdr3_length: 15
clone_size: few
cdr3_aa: CASSQAPGVAYGYTF
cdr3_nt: TGCGCCAGCAGCCAAGCCCCAGGGGTAGCCTATGGCTACACCTTC

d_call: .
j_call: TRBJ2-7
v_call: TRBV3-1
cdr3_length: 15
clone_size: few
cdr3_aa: CASSRPGTPSYEQYF
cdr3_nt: TGTGCCAGCAGCCGCCCCGGGACTCCTTCCTACGAGCAGTACTTC

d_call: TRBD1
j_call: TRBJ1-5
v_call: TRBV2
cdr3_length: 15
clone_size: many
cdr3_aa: CASSGTGTSNQPQHF
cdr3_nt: TGTGCCAGCAGTGGGACAGGAACTAGCAATCAGCCCCAGCATTTT

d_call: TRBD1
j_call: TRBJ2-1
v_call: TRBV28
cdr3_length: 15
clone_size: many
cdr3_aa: CASSSPGTGLNEQFF
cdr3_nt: TGTGCCAGCAGCTCGCCCGGGACAGGGTTGAATGAGCAGTTCTTC

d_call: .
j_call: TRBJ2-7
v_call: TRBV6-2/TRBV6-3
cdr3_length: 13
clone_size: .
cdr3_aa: CAGSYSELYEQYF
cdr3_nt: TGTGCCGGCAGTTACTCGGAACTCTACGAGCAGTACTTC

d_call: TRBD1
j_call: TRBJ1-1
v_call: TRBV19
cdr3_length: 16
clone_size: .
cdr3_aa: CASSIGSTGAYTEAFF
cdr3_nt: TGTGCCAGTAGTATAGGGTCGACAGGGGCGTACACTGAAGCTTTCTTT

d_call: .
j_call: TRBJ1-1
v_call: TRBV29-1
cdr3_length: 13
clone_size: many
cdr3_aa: CSVVRGGGTEAFF
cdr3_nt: TGCAGCGTTGTCAGAGGGGGTGGCACTGAAGCTTTCTTT

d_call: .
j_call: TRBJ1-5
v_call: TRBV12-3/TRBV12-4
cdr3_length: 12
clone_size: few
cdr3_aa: CASSFDNQPQHF
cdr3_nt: TGTGCCAGCAGTTTCGATAATCAGCCCCAGCATTTT

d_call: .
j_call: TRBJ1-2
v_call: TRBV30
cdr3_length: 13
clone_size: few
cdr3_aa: CARSAGHRYGYTF
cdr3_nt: TGTGCCCGCTCGGCGGGACACCGCTATGGCTACACCTTC

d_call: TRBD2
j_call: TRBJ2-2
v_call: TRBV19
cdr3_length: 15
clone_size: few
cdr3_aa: CASRLAGPNTGELFF
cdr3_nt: TGTGCCAGCCGCCTAGCGGGTCCGAACACCGGGGAGCTGTTTTTT

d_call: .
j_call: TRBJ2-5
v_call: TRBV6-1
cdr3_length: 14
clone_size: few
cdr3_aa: CASSEMVLGETQYF
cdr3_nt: TGTGCCAGCAGTGAAATGGTCCTTGGGGAGACCCAGTACTTC

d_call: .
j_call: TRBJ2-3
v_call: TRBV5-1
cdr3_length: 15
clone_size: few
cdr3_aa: CASSVRGVFTDTQYF
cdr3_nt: TGCGCCAGCAGCGTTCGCGGGGTATTCACAGATACGCAGTATTTT

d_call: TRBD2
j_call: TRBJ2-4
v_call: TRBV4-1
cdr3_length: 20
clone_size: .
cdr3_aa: CASSPGDSKREGPRGNIQYF
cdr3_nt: TGCGCCAGCAGCCCGGGGGACAGTAAGCGGGAGGGCCCAAGGGGGAACATTCAGTACTTC

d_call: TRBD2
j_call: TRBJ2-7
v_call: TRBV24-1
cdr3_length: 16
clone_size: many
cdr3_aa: CATSEAGTSGTYEQYF
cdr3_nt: TGTGCCACCAGTGAGGCCGGGACTAGCGGAACCTACGAGCAGTACTTC

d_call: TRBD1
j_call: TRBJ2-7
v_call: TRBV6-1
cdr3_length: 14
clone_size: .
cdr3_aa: CASIPDRALYEQYF
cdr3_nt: TGTGCCAGCATCCCGGACAGGGCCTTATACGAGCAGTACTTC

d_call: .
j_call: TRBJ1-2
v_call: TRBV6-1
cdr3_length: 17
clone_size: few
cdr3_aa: CGSSNTLVRGVGYGYTF
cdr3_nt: TGTGGCAGCAGTAATACGTTAGTCAGGGGAGTTGGCTATGGCTACACCTTC

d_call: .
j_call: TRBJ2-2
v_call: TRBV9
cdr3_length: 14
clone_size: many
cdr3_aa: CASSRGTASEGVFF
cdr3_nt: TGTGCCAGCAGCCGAGGGACAGCCTCGGAGGGAGTGTTTTTT

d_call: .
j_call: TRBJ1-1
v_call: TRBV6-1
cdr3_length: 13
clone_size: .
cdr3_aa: CASSKLRNTEAFF
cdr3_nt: TGTGCCAGCAGTAAACTTCGTAACACTGAAGCTTTCTTT

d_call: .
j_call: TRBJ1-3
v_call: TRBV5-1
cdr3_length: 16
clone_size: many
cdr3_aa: CASSLWDTSTGNTIYF
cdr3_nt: TGCGCCAGCAGCTTATGGGACACTTCAACAGGAAACACCATATATTTT

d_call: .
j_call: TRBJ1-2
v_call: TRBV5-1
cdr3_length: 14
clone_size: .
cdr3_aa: CASSLVSGDYGYTF
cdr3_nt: TGCGCCAGCAGCTTGGTATCAGGGGACTATGGCTACACCTTC

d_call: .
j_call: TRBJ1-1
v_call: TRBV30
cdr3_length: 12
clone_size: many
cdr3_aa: CALQAGGPEAFF
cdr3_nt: TGTGCCCTTCAAGCGGGGGGCCCTGAAGCTTTCTTT

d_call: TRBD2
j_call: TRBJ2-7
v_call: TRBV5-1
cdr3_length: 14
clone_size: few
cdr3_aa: CASSFSSGKYEQYF
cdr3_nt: TGCGCCAGCAGCTTCTCTAGCGGGAAATACGAGCAGTACTTC

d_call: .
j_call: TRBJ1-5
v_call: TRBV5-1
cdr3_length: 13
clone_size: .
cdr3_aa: CASSFGAGQPQHF
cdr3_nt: TGCGCCAGCAGCTTCGGGGCGGGCCAGCCCCAGCATTTT

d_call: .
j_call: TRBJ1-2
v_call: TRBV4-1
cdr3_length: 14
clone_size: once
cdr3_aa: CASSPGEGIRGYTF
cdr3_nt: TGCGCCAGCAGCCCCGGCGAGGGAATTCGGGGCTACACCTTC

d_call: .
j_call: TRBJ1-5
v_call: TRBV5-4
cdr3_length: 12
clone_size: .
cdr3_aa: CASSFPGQPQHF
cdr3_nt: TGTGCCAGCAGCTTTCCGGGTCAGCCCCAGCATTTT

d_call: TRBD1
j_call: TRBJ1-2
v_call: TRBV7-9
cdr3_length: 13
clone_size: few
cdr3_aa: CASSGQVLYGYTF
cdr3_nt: TGTGCCAGCAGCGGACAGGTCCTCTATGGCTACACCTTC

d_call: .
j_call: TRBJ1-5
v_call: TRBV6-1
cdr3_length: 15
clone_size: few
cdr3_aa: CASSPTDADYQPQHF
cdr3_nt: TGTGCCAGCAGTCCTACAGACGCGGATTATCAGCCCCAGCATTTT